This is a list of T cell receptor beta chains from one sample in a study of response to subunit inactivated influenza vaccine. TCRdb called the RT-PCR reads again in MiXCR, with one record for every CDR3 protein. Of about 500,000 distinct CDR3 sequences listed, approximately 16% were seen once; the top ten hold over 2.5%. This sample comprised CD4+ T cells sorted from PBMCs, obtained less than 25 months after vaccination. Every receptor here comes from a man in his fifties or sixties who received an inactivated influenza vaccine. Both conserved end residues are part of each CDR3. D genes are given only for firm matches. Where a row states a size, it is once, few, many or the class of an expanded clone; other rows omit it.

-,TRBJ2-2,TRBV11-2,15,TRBD2,TGTGCCAGCAGCTGGACTAGCGGGACTTCCAGGGAGCTGTTTTTT,CASSWTSGTSRELFF
few,TRBJ1-6,TRBV28,12,-,TGTGCCAGCAGTTTTCCTAATTCACCCCTCCACTTT,CASSFPNSPLHF
few,TRBJ2-1,TRBV15,17,TRBD2,TGTGCCACCAGCAGAGATCCGGCGGGAGGGCCAAGAAATGAGCAGTTCTTC,CATSRDPAGGPRNEQFF
-,TRBJ2-2,TRBV29-1,13,TRBD2,TGCAGCGGGGGAGCGGGAGCGTCCGGGGAGCTGTTTTTT,CSGGAGASGELFF
few,TRBJ1-5,TRBV7-9,16,-,TGTGCCAGCAGCCCCTGGCCTAGCAGCAGCAATCAGCCCCAGCATTTT,CASSPWPSSSNQPQHF
-,TRBJ2-7,TRBV11-2,15,TRBD2,TGTGCCAGCAGCGTACCCGGGACTAGCGGCTACGAGCAGTACTTC,CASSVPGTSGYEQYF
-,TRBJ1-1,TRBV20-1,13,-,TGCAGTGCGCCTGTAGGGGACGACACTGAAGCTTTCTTT,CSAPVGDDTEAFF
many,TRBJ1-6,TRBV6-1,14,-,TGTGCCAGCAATAACAGGGAACACCATTCACCCCTCCACTTT,CASNNREHHSPLHF
few,TRBJ2-3,TRBV28,14,TRBD2,TGTGCCAGCAACCAGCGGGAGGGGATAGATACGCAGTATTTT,CASNQREGIDTQYF
few,TRBJ2-1,TRBV5-5,14,-,TGTGCCAGCACCGTTAGGGCTAATTACAATGAGCAGTTCTTC,CASTVRANYNEQFF
many,TRBJ2-1,TRBV20-1,9,-,TGCAGTGTTTCAGAATCTCAGTTCTTC,CSVSESQFF
-,TRBJ2-3,TRBV18,16,-,TGTGCCAGCTCACCCGATGGCTATTCTAGCACAGATACGCAGTATTTT,CASSPDGYSSTDTQYF
many,TRBJ1-6,TRBV4-1,14,TRBD1,TGCGCCAGCAGCCACGGACAGGTTGGCTCACCCCTCCACTTT,CASSHGQVGSPLHF
-,TRBJ2-7,TRBV5-1,16,TRBD2,TGCGCCAGCAGCTTGGTGGGGAGCGGGACTTTGTACGAGCAGTACTTC,CASSLVGSGTLYEQYF
-,TRBJ2-3,TRBV5-1,17,TRBD2,TGCGCCAGCAGCTTGGGGTCCAGCGGGAGTAGCTCAGATACGCAGTATTTT,CASSLGSSGSSSDTQYF
few,TRBJ2-7,TRBV11-2,15,TRBD1,TGTGCCAGCAGCTCGGGGACAGGGATCGGTTACGAGCAGTACTTC,CASSSGTGIGYEQYF
many,TRBJ2-7,TRBV29-1,13,-,TGCAGCGTTCGACCGGGAACCAAGAGGGAGCAGTACTTC,CSVRPGTKREQYF
-,TRBJ2-3,TRBV6-2/TRBV6-3,15,-,TGTGCCAGCAGTTACTCTGATGATAACACAGATACGCAGTATTTT,CASSYSDDNTDTQYF
many,TRBJ1-2,TRBV28,14,-,TGTGCCAGCAGTTTGGCCGCGGCGGGGTATGGCTACACCTTC,CASSLAAAGYGYTF
-,TRBJ2-5,TRBV20-1,13,-,TGCAGTGCTTTGACAGGATGGCAAGAGACCCAGTACTTC,CSALTGWQETQYF
-,TRBJ1-1,TRBV20-1,11,TRBD1,TGCAAAGGACAGGGAAACACTGTAGCTTTCTTT,CKGQGNTVAFF
few,TRBJ2-4,TRBV12-3/TRBV12-4,16,-,TGTGCCAGCAGTAAAACAGGAGTCCTAGCCAAAAACATTCAGTACTTC,CASSKTGVLAKNIQYF
-,TRBJ2-3,TRBV7-2,14,-,TGTGCCAGCAGCTTGATCAGGGAAGCAGATACGCAGTATTTT,CASSLIREADTQYF
once,TRBJ1-2,TRBV10-3,13,-,TGTGCCATCAGTGGACAAGCTAACTATGGCTACACCTTT,CAISGQANYGYTF
few,TRBJ1-6,TRBV5-1,15,-,TGCGCCAGCAGCTTGACGACGTGGACCAATTCACCCCTCCACTTT,CASSLTTWTNSPLHF
few,TRBJ2-1,TRBV27,18,-,TGTGCCAGCAGTTTAATCTCGGGTAGCGGCAGCTCCTACAATGAGCAGTTCTTC,CASSLISGSGSSYNEQFF
-,TRBJ2-1,TRBV30,19,TRBD2,TGTGCCTGGAGTGTATCGGGCCTAGCGGGACGAATCTCCTACAATGAGCAGTTCTTC,CAWSVSGLAGRISYNEQFF
many,TRBJ1-1,TRBV6-4,13,-,TGTGCCAGCAGTGAATATAGGGGGACTGAAGCTTTCTTT,CASSEYRGTEAFF
-,TRBJ2-7,TRBV10-1,16,TRBD2,TGCGCCAGCAGTGAGTCGATCGAAGCGGGGGGGGACGAGCAGTACTTC,CASSESIEAGGDEQYF
few,TRBJ1-4,TRBV7-2,16,-,TGTGCCAGCAGCTTAGTGTTCCGGGGAGGGGGGGAAAAACTGTTTTTT,CASSLVFRGGGEKLFF
many,TRBJ2-7,TRBV29-1,11,TRBD1,TGCAGCGTGAGGACAGGGCCCGAGCAGTACTTC,CSVRTGPEQYF
few,TRBJ1-6,TRBV12-3/TRBV12-4,14,TRBD1,TGTGCCAGCAGTGCCCGGGACAGGGGTTCACCCCTCCACTTT,CASSARDRGSPLHF
-,TRBJ2-5,TRBV20-1,15,-,TGCAGTGCTAGAGGCACGGGGATCAACCAAGAGACCCAGTACTTC,CSARGTGINQETQYF
few,TRBJ2-3,TRBV2,15,TRBD1,TGTGCCAGCAGCCGGACAGGGGGCGGCACAGATACGCAGTATTTT,CASSRTGGGTDTQYF
-,TRBJ2-2,TRBV12-3/TRBV12-4,15,-,TGTGCCAGCAGTCCCAGGGCGGTGGACACCGGGGAGCTGTTTTTT,CASSPRAVDTGELFF
-,TRBJ2-2,TRBV19,13,-,TGTGCCAGTAATCGGGGAAGCACCGGGGAGCTGTTTTTT,CASNRGSTGELFF
once,TRBJ2-1,TRBV24-1,16,TRBD1,TGTGCCACCAGTGACCCACGGACAGGTTTAGACAATGAGCAGTTCTTC,CATSDPRTGLDNEQFF
many,TRBJ2-2,TRBV20-1,15,TRBD2,TGCAGTGCTAGAGCTAGCGGGGGATTCACCGGGGAGCTGTTTTTT,CSARASGGFTGELFF
-,TRBJ2-2,TRBV6-1,16,TRBD1,TGTGCCAGCAGATTCGGGACAGGGGGCCCCACCGGGGAGCTGTTTTTT,CASRFGTGGPTGELFF
-,TRBJ2-3,TRBV20-1,14,-,TGCAGTGCTGACGGGACCCCAAGCACAGATACGCAGTATTTT,CSADGTPSTDTQYF
-,TRBJ1-1,TRBV12-3/TRBV12-4,14,-,TGTGCCAGCAGTGTCAGGGTTATGAACACTGAAGCTTTCTTT,CASSVRVMNTEAFF
-,TRBJ2-5,TRBV12-3/TRBV12-4,14,-,TGTGCCAGCAGTTTATTTGGGGTCCAAGAGACCCAGTACTTC,CASSLFGVQETQYF
few,TRBJ2-1,TRBV18,15,TRBD1,TGTGCCAGCTCACCACCCCGGGACAGCGTGGGTGAGCAGTTCTTC,CASSPPRDSVGEQFF
few,TRBJ1-2,TRBV9,14,TRBD1,TGTGCCAGCAGCGTAGGGCAGGGGGTGGGCGGCTACACCTTC,CASSVGQGVGGYTF
many,TRBJ2-1,TRBV12-3/TRBV12-4,16,TRBD2,TGTGCCAGCAGTTTAGGGCTAGCGGGAGGTCGCGATGAGCAGTTCTTC,CASSLGLAGGRDEQFF
many,TRBJ1-4,TRBV4-1,17,-,TGCGCCAGCAGCCTTGGGGTTAGGGGCAAGGGTAATGAAAAACTGTTTTTT,CASSLGVRGKGNEKLFF
few,TRBJ1-5,TRBV12-3/TRBV12-4,11,-,TGTGCCAGCAGTTTCAGTCAGCCCCAGCATTTT,CASSFSQPQHF
-,TRBJ2-2,TRBV3-1,15,-,TGTGCCAGCAGCCCAACGTACAGTCCTACCGGGGAGCTGTTTTTT,CASSPTYSPTGELFF
many,TRBJ2-2,TRBV12-3/TRBV12-4,17,TRBD1,TGTGCCAGCAGTCTCCAAGGGACAGGGGGCCAGGCCGGGGAGCTGTTTTTT,CASSLQGTGGQAGELFF
-,TRBJ1-1,TRBV28,15,TRBD1,TGTGCCAGCAGTCAACCGGGACAGGGGGGTCGGAGAGCTTTCTTT,CASSQPGQGGRRAFF
-,TRBJ2-1,TRBV6-2/TRBV6-3,16,TRBD1,TGTGCCAGCAGACCAGCCCGGGACAGGGGGCTCGATGAGCAGTTCTTC,CASRPARDRGLDEQFF